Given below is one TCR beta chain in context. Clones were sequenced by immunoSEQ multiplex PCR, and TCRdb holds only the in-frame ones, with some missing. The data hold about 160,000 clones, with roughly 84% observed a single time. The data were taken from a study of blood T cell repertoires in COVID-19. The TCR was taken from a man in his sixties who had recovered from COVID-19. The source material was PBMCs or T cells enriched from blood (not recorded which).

The CDR3 spells CASSSAFEGAKNIQYF. The CDR3 nucleotides are TGTGCCAGCAGCAGCGCTTTCGAGGGAGCCAAAAACATTCAGTACTTC. The rearrangement links TRBV5-6 to TRBJ2-4; D may be TRBD2 (5 bases). CDR3 length: 16 amino acids. V lost 4 bases to trimming and J lost 0 bases, with 14 bases between them. From germline, CDR1 is SGHDT and CDR2 YYEEEE. The whole variable domain, remainder taken from reference TRBV5-6 and TRBJ2-4, is DAGVTQSPTHLIKTRGQQVTLRCSPKSGHDTVSWYQQALGQGPQFIFQYYEEEERQRGNFPDRFSGHQFPNYSSELNVNALLLGDSALYLCASSSAFEGAKNIQYFGAGTRLSVL.